This entry concerns a single T cell receptor (beta chain). This specimen comes from a study of technical replicates of blood from a handful of donors. Only in-frame clones appear in the TCRdb table, and some are missing; sequencing was by immunoSEQ multiplex PCR. The sample includes fewer than 100,000 clones, almost 96% seen only once; the top ten take about 0.21%. Sequenced material: T cells isolated from PBMCs. The source is a human donor in good health.

CDR3 DNA sequence: TGTGCCAGCAGCAATTGTCTGAGGGGGAGAGGTGAAAAACTGTTTTTT. Its protein product is CASSNCLRGRGEKLFF. The rearrangement links TRBV21-1 to TRBJ1-4; the D call TRBD1 from the table was never checked on the DNA. TRBV21-1 is labeled a pseudogene. The length of the CDR3 is 16 residues.